This entry lists 31 T cell receptor beta chains sequenced from one sample in a study of shared clonotypes between healthy human individuals (TCRdb year 2020). Libraries came from the immunoSEQ multiplex PCR assay. TCRdb retrieved this table from immuneACCESS and kept in-frame rearrangements only. Not all clones are present; in checked studies, unresolved V genes account for under half, and no reason is known for the remainder. The table for this sample lists roughly 2 million clones; 85% to 95% of them were counted only once. The ten top clones hold 0.13% of the sample. The sequencing sample was made of naive CD4+ T cells sorted from blood. The sample's cell subset or site label, in plain terms: CD45RA+ positively selected. The receptors come from a young man in good health.

This chain links TRBV5-1 with TRBJ2-7; possible D gene TRBD2, 5 bases. CDR1 and CDR2 (germline): SGHRS, YFSETQ. Trimming shortened V by 0 bases and J by 6 bases, and 13 bases separated the two germline ends. The CDR3 is made up of 14 amino acids. CDR3 protein: CASSLAPGTGEQYF. The CDR3 region has the DNA TGCGCCAGCAGCTTGGCCCCGGGAACGGGCGAGCAGTACTTC. Based on the CDR3 plus reference TRBV5-1 and TRBJ2-7, the full variable domain is KAGVTQTPRYLIKTRGQQVTLSCSPISGHRSVSWYQQTPGQGLQFLFEYFSETQRNKGNFPGRFSGRQFSNSRSEMNVSTLELGDSALYLCASSLAPGTGEQYFGPGTRLTVT.

The chain recombines TRBV28 with TRBJ1-2, with a possible D match to TRBD1 (6 bases). V was clipped by 6 bases and J by 4 bases, with 12 bases between them. From germline, CDR1 is MDHEN and CDR2 SYDVKM. This CDR3 region has 13 residues. The DNA for the CDR3 is TGTGCCAGCAGATCGACAGGAGTCTATGGCTACACCTTC. It translates to CASRSTGVYGYTF.

The V call is TRBV5-6, the J call TRBJ2-1, with D possibly being TRBD2 (6 bases). V gave up 4 bases and J gave up 7 bases, with 18 bases separating them. Per the germline V gene, CDR1 is SGHDT and CDR2 is YYEEEE. This CDR3 contains 15 residues. CDR3 sequence (DNA): TGTGCCAGCAGCCTGGGGGGAGGACCGTCTAATGAGCAGTTCTTC. This codes for CASSLGGGPSNEQFF.

This chain uses TRBV9 with TRBJ2-3, with TRBD2 identical over 15 bases. This CDR3 has 22 amino acids. V lost 0 bases and J lost 0; bases outside the gene matches: 14. Germline V lookup: CDR1 SGDLS, CDR2 YYNGEE. The CDR3: CASSVARPGLAGGEASTDTQYF. In DNA, the CDR3 is TGTGCCAGCAGCGTAGCTAGGCCGGGACTAGCGGGGGGAGAAGCTAGCACAGATACGCAGTATTTT.

Worth noting for this clone: Other nucleotide sequences in the sample specify the same CDR3. This chain uses TRBV6-5 with TRBJ2-7, with 10 nucleotides matching TRBD1. The V gene end was trimmed by 5 bases and the J gene end by 3 bases; junction bases not matched to a gene: 4. The germline gives CDR1 MNHEY, CDR2 SVGAGI. This CDR3 spans 14 amino acids. This chain's CDR3 is CASSTRTGGYEQYF. The CDR3 DNA follows: TGTGCCAGCAGTACTCGGACAGGGGGCTACGAGCAGTACTTC.

The rearrangement uses TRBV30 and TRBJ2-3; 13 bases match TRBD2. The J segment lost 6 bases and the V segment lost 5 bases, leaving 2 bases of the junction unmatched. CDR1 is GTSNPN, CDR2 SVGIG, per germline (reference sequence). This CDR3 comprises 13 residues. The CDR3 DNA sequence: TGTGCCTGGGAGGGACTAGCGGGGGATACGCAGTATTTT. This translates into CAWEGLAGDTQYF.

This clone occurred once. V usage is TRBV27 and J usage is TRBJ2-2; 9 bases line up with TRBD1. Germline values: CDR1 MNHEY, CDR2 SMNVEV (reference sequence). The CDR3 totals 16 residues. V was clipped by 5 bases and J by 0 bases; unmatched bases: 4. This CDR3 is CASSLQGASNTGELFF. In nucleotides, the CDR3 is TGTGCCAGCAGTCTACAGGGGGCGTCGAACACCGGGGAGCTGTTTTTT.

This clone was seen just once. The chain carries TRBV15 and TRBJ2-5, with 13 bases fitting TRBD2. Germline values: CDR1 LNHNV, CDR2 YYDKDF (reference sequence). The J segment lost 4 bases and the V segment lost 1 base, leaving 9 bases of the junction unmatched. The CDR3 runs 18 residues. Written as DNA, the CDR3 is TGTGCCACCAGCAGAGGACTAGCGGGAGGCTGGCAGTTAGAGACCCAGTACTTC. This encodes CATSRGLAGGWQLETQYF.

V is TRBV5-1 and J is TRBJ2-1; 8 positions match TRBD2. The CDR3 contains 13 residues. V lost 3 bases, J lost 6 bases, and 2 bases stayed unmatched. Per germline, CDR1 SGHRS and CDR2 YFSETQ. CDR3 region: CASSSGLANEQFF. As DNA, the CDR3 is TGCGCCAGCAGCTCCGGACTAGCCAATGAGCAGTTCTTC. Variable domain in full (rest from reference TRBV5-1 and TRBJ2-1): KAGVTQTPRYLIKTRGQQVTLSCSPISGHRSVSWYQQTPGQGLQFLFEYFSETQRNKGNFPGRFSGRQFSNSRSEMNVSTLELGDSALYLCASSSGLANEQFFGPGTRLTVL.

This chain links TRBV6-6 with TRBJ2-3, with no clear D. The CDR3 runs 12 residues. Germline CDR1 and CDR2: MNHNY and SVGAGI (reference sequence). Trimming cost V 4 bases and J 5 bases, with 7 bases left between them. CDR3 amino acids: CASSSTIDTQYF. The DNA for the CDR3 is TGTGCCAGCAGTTCTACGATAGATACGCAGTATTTT.

This sequence joins TRBV7-2 and TRBJ2-3; D is ambiguous. The CDR3 runs to 15 residues. Germline values: CDR1 SGHTA, CDR2 FQGNSA. V was shortened by 1 base and J by 4 bases, with 12 bases between the two germline ends. The CDR3 protein is CASSLVFSSPDTQYF. The CDR3 region has the DNA TGTGCCAGCAGCTTAGTTTTTAGTTCCCCAGATACGCAGTATTTT.

For this clone: Other DNA sequences of this sample code for an identical CDR3. The chain recombines TRBV18 with TRBJ1-1; D might be TRBD1 (5 bases). CDR1 is KGHSH and CDR2 is LQKENI in the germline V gene. V gave up 4 bases and J gave up 2 bases, with 8 bases separating them. The length of the CDR3 is 13 residues. The CDR3 here is CASSLDRNTEAFF. The DNA for the CDR3 is TGTGCCAGCTCACTTGACAGAAACACTGAAGCTTTCTTT.

The chain couples TRBV11-2 to TRBJ1-1, with D perhaps matching TRBD1 (6 bases). Germline values: CDR1 SGHAT, CDR2 FQNNGV. Trimming took 5 bases from V and 0 from J, leaving 13 bases between them. This CDR3 has 15 residues. This CDR3 reads CASSTGQIMNTEAFF. The CDR3 nucleotides read TGTGCCAGCAGCACCGGACAGATTATGAACACTGAAGCTTTCTTT.

This chain uses TRBV29-1 with TRBJ2-5; D not certain. The CDR3 has 14 residues. Germline V gene sequence: CDR1 SQVTM, CDR2 ANQGSEA. The V end lost 1 base, the J end lost 1 base, and 10 bases lay between the germline ends. The CDR3 spells CSVEVSAIQETQYF. The CDR3 nucleotides read TGCAGCGTTGAAGTCTCGGCGATCCAAGAGACCCAGTACTTC.

The gene calls are TRBV23-1 and TRBJ2-7; no clear D. TRBV23-1 is an open reading frame whose function is uncertain. The CDR3 runs to 16 residues. V lost 4 bases and J 0 bases, leaving 16 bases between the germline ends. This CDR3 is CASSPVPPGHSYEQYF. In DNA, the CDR3 is TGCGCCAGCAGTCCGGTTCCCCCGGGTCACTCCTACGAGCAGTACTTC.

The genes are TRBV6-5 and TRBJ1-4, with D hard to call. Trimming took off 0 bases at V and 4 bases at J, with 12 bases between the two ends. Germline values: CDR1 MNHEY, CDR2 SVGAGI. The CDR3 is 16 amino acids. Here the CDR3 reads CASSYSYRRLNEKLFF. The CDR3 DNA reads TGTGCCAGCAGTTACTCTTACCGGCGACTTAATGAAAAACTGTTTTTT.

The CDR3 DNA follows: TGTGCCAGCAGTTACTCCCCTGGCCTGAGGACTGAAGCTTTCTTT. Its translation: CASSYSPGLRTEAFF. The rearrangement links TRBV6-5 to TRBJ1-1; no firm D call. Trimming shortened V by 0 bases and J by 5 bases, and 13 bases separated the two germline ends. Germline V gene sequence: CDR1 MNHEY, CDR2 SVGAGI. The CDR3 runs 15 residues.

Of note for this clone: This same CDR3 is encoded by further DNA sequences in the sample. The V gene is TRBV7-2, the J gene TRBJ1-2, with D uncertain. V dropped 0 bases and J dropped 1 base, with 3 bases sitting between them. CDR3 length: 13 residues. Per germline, CDR1 SGHTA and CDR2 FQGNSA. The CDR3 is CASSLAGNYGYTF. The CDR3 DNA is TGTGCCAGCAGCTTAGCGGGTAACTATGGCTACACCTTC.

The V call is TRBV11-2, the J call TRBJ2-5; no clear D gene. The CDR3 length is 13 residues. The V gene lost 7 bases and the J gene lost 5 bases, with 14 bases spanning the gap. Germline V lookup: CDR1 SGHAT, CDR2 FQNNGV. The CDR3 loop is CASTDASEETQYF. The CDR3 coding sequence is TGTGCCAGCACCGACGCATCGGAGGAGACCCAGTACTTC. Complete variable domain (other parts from reference TRBV11-2 and TRBJ2-5): EAGVAQSPRYKIIEKRQSVAFWCNPISGHATLYWYQQILGQGPKLLIQFQNNGVVDDSQLPKDRFSAERLKGVDSTLKIQPAKLEDSAVYLCASTDASEETQYFGPGTRLLVL.

About this clone itself: This may be a read error: a much more frequent sequence differs by one nucleotide. The sample holds other DNA sequences that translate to the same CDR3. The rearrangement uses TRBV28 and TRBJ2-7, with D unresolved. Trimming took 3 bases from V and 0 from J, leaving 0 bases between them. CDR1 is MDHEN and CDR2 is SYDVKM in the germline V gene. CDR3 length: 11 amino acids. The CDR3 here is CASSFSYEQYF. CDR3 DNA: TGTGCCAGCAGTTTCTCCTACGAGCAGTACTTC. Based on the CDR3 plus reference TRBV28 and TRBJ2-7, the full variable domain is DVKVTQSSRYLVKRTGEKVFLECVQDMDHENMFWYRQDPGLGLRLIYFSYDVKMKEKGDIPEGYSVSREKKERFSLILESASTNQTSMYLCASSFSYEQYFGPGTRLTVT.

The rearrangement joins TRBV19 to TRBJ2-7; D not certain. Germline values: CDR1 LNHDA, CDR2 SQIVND (reference sequence). This CDR3 region has 14 residues. V was shortened by 4 bases and J by 2 bases, with 12 bases between the two germline ends. The CDR3 reads CASSSVGLTYEQYF. CDR3 coding DNA: TGTGCCAGTAGTAGCGTAGGGCTAACCTACGAGCAGTACTTC.

This chain connects TRBV13 to TRBJ2-7; 7 bases align to TRBD2. Losses at the gene ends were 5 bases for V and 0 bases for J; bases not matched to a gene: 16. Germline V CDR1 and CDR2: PRHDT, FYEKMQ (reference sequence). This CDR3 is 18 amino acids long. In DNA, the CDR3 is TGTGCCAGCAGCCAGCGGGACCCCCGTGGTGGAGGCTCCTACGAGCAGTACTTC. Residues: CASSQRDPRGGGSYEQYF.

CDR3: CASSPPGTPSGVKGYTF. The CDR3 DNA reads as TGTGCCAGCTCACCACCCGGGACACCAAGTGGGGTGAAGGGCTACACCTTC. The chain joins TRBV18 to TRBJ1-2, with D maybe TRBD1 (6 bases). Trimming took 0 bases from V and 8 from J, leaving 22 bases between them. Germline values: CDR1 KGHSH, CDR2 LQKENI. The CDR3 sequence is 17 residues long. Full variable domain (remainder filled in from reference TRBV18 and TRBJ1-2): NAGVMQNPRHLVRRRGQEARLRCSPMKGHSHVYWYRQLPEEGLKFMVYLQKENIIDESGMPKERFSAEFPKEGPSILRIQQVVRGDSAAYFCASSPPGTPSGVKGYTFGSGTRLTVV.

The gene calls are TRBV10-3 and TRBJ2-3, with 7 bases aligning to TRBD2. Germline V gene lookup returns CDR1 ENHRY and CDR2 SYGVKD. This CDR3 region has 15 residues. The V segment lost 3 bases and the J segment 3 bases; nucleotides outside the gene matches: 6. DNA of the CDR3: TGTGCCATCAGTGACTTCGGGGGGTGGACAGATACGCAGTATTTT. Its translation: CAISDFGGWTDTQYF.

The V gene is TRBV27, the J gene TRBJ2-7, with D unclear. The germline V gene encodes CDR1 MNHEY and CDR2 SMNVEV (reference sequence). The CDR3 has 14 amino acids. V was shortened by 4 bases and J by 9 bases, with 19 bases between the two germline ends. The CDR3 DNA reads as TGTGCCAGCAGTTCAGAACTAAGCCATCCTGGGCAGTACTTC. This codes for CASSSELSHPGQYF.

The chain couples TRBV19 to TRBJ2-5; TRBD2 aligns across 12 bases. The germline gives CDR1 LNHDA, CDR2 SQIVND (reference sequence). This CDR3 comprises 14 residues. The V gene end was trimmed by 0 bases and the J gene end by 7 bases; junction bases not matched to a gene: 0. The CDR3 sequence: CASSIELAGGTQYF. The DNA of the CDR3 is TGTGCCAGTAGTATAGAACTAGCGGGAGGGACCCAGTACTTC.

The rearrangement links TRBV7-2 to TRBJ2-7; D is uncertain. CDR1 and CDR2 from the germline V gene are SGHTA and FQGNSA. This CDR3 region has 14 residues. Trimming stripped 1 base from V and 2 bases from J, with 9 bases between. The CDR3 reads CASSLGMQPYEQYF. The CDR3, as DNA: TGTGCCAGCAGCTTAGGAATGCAGCCCTACGAGCAGTACTTC.

V gene TRBV5-1 combines with J gene TRBJ1-5; 8 nucleotides align to TRBD1. The J segment lost 7 bases and the V segment lost 4 bases, leaving 7 bases of the junction unmatched. Germline lookup yields CDR1 SGHRS and CDR2 YFSETQ. The CDR3 has 14 residues. In DNA form, the CDR3 reads TGCGCCAGCAGCCAAGGACAGGGTGGGCAGCCCCAGCATTTT. Encoded protein: CASSQGQGGQPQHF.

CDR3 protein: CAISESGTTNYEQYF. DNA for the CDR3: TGTGCCATCAGTGAGTCGGGGACAACTAACTACGAGCAGTACTTC. The rearrangement joins TRBV10-3 to TRBJ2-7; possible D gene TRBD1, 6 bases. The germline V gene encodes CDR1 ENHRY and CDR2 SYGVKD. The V end lost 0 bases, the J end lost 3 bases, and 12 bases lay between the germline ends. The CDR3 length is 15 residues.

V gene TRBV18 combines with J gene TRBJ1-1; D gene uncertain. Trimming removed 0 bases from V and 0 bases from J, with 11 bases in between. Looked up from germline, CDR1 is KGHSH and CDR2 is LQKENI. CDR3 length: 16 residues. CDR3 sequence reads: CASSPPNTVMNTEAFF. The CDR3 bases are TGTGCCAGCTCACCACCCAATACCGTGATGAACACTGAAGCTTTCTTT.

This chain links TRBV5-4 with TRBJ2-7, with D unclear. Germline lookup yields CDR1 SGHNT and CDR2 YYREEE (reference sequence). The CDR3 length is 12 residues. Trimming cost V 1 base and J 7 bases, with 9 bases left between them. The CDR3, as DNA: TGTGCCAGCAGCTTGCCCCCTGGAGAGCAGTACTTC. Amino acid sequence: CASSLPPGEQYF.